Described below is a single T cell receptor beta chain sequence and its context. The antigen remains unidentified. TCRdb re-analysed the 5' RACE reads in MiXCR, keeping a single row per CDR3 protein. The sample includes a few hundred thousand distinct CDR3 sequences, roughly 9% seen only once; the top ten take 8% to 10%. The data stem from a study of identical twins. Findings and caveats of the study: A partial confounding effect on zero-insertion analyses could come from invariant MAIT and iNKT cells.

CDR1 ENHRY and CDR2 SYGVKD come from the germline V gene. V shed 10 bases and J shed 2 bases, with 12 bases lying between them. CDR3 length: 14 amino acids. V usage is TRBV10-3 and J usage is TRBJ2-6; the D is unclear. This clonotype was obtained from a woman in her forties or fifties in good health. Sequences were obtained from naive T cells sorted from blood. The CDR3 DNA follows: TGTGCCACCCCCCGTGCCCCTGGGGCCAACGTCCTGACTTTC. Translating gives CATPRAPGANVLTF.